This TCR beta chain stems from a study of PD-L1 blockade in urothelial cancer. Study details: Administration of atezolizumab to patients began around 2014, at 1,200 mg intravenously every 3 weeks. T cells were recovered from blood samples at a median of approximately 150,000.

CDR1 SGHNT and CDR2 YYREEE come from the germline V gene (reference sequence). V was pared by 0 bases and J by 3 bases, with 7 bases between. The CDR3 has 15 residues. Spiking each PCR with synthetic TCR analog templates was performed. The repertoire was sequenced with immunoSEQ multiplex PCR; TCRdb's copy has only in-frame clones and lacks some. In the table there are 44,000 or so clones, about 87% of which are singletons. V gene TRBV5-4 combines with J gene TRBJ2-6; a weak D match, TRBD1 (5 bases). Sample: PBMCs, taken around atezolizumab (anti-PD-L1) treatment. The TCR sequence derives from a man aged 80 or over with urothelial cancer. The CDR3 region is CASSLEGYGANVLTF. CDR3 nucleotides: TGTGCCAGCAGCTTGGAGGGGTATGGGGCCAACGTCCTGACTTTC. The whole variable domain, filled in from reference TRBV5-4 and TRBJ2-6, reads ETGVTQSPTHLIKTRGQQVTLRCSSQSGHNTVSWYQQALGQGPQFIFQYYREEENGRGNFPPRFSGLQFPNYSSELNVNALELDDSALYLCASSLEGYGANVLTFGAGSRLTVL.